This TCR beta chain was profiled in a study of sequential checkpoint blockade in melanoma. The wider study: Both treatment sequences were followed by maintenance nivolumab. Twenty-two patients had matched tumor biopsies before treatment and at week 13 after nivolumab or ipilimumab alone.

The germline V gene encodes CDR1 LNHNV and CDR2 YYDKDF (reference sequence). V shed 0 bases and J 1 base; nucleotides not matched to a gene: 3. The CDR3 runs to 16 residues. Specified treatment: randomized to nivolumab then ipilimumab (arm A) or the reverse (arm B). The repertoire was sequenced with immunoSEQ multiplex PCR; TCRdb's copy has only in-frame clones and lacks some. The table lists about 7,100 clones, about 28% of them singletons. This TCR was sampled from a human donor with melanoma. The sample in question was tumor tissue (inferred from file names), obtained from a patient given nivolumab and ipilimumab in sequence. V gene TRBV15 combines with J gene TRBJ2-3, with 8 bases matching TRBD2. The CDR3 loop is CATSREGREGTDTQYF. As DNA, the CDR3 is TGTGCCACCAGCAGAGAAGGGCGGGAGGGCACAGATACGCAGTATTTT.